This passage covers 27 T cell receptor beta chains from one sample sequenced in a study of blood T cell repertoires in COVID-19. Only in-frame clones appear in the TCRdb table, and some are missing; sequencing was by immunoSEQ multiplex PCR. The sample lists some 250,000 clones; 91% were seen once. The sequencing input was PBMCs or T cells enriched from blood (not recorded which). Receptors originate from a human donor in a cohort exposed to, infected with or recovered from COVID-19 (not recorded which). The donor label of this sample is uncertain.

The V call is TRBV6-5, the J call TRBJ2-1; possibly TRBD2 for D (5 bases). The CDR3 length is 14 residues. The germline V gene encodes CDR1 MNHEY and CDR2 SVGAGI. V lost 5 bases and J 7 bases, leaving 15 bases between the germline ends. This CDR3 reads CASSIGKTRNEQFF. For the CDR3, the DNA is TGTGCCAGCAGTATCGGGAAAACTAGGAATGAGCAGTTCTTC.

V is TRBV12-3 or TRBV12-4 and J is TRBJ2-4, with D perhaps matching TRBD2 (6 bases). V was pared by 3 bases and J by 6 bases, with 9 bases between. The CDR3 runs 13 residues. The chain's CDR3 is CASSLNGRNIQYF. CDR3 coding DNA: TGTGCCAGCAGTTTGAACGGGAGAAACATTCAGTACTTC.

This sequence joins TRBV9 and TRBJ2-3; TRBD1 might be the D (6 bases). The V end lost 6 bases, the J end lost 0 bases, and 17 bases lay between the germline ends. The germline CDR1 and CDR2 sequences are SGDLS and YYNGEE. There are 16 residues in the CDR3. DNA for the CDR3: TGTGCCAGCAACCTCGGACAGCCCACTAGCACAGATACGCAGTATTTT. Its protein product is CASNLGQPTSTDTQYF.

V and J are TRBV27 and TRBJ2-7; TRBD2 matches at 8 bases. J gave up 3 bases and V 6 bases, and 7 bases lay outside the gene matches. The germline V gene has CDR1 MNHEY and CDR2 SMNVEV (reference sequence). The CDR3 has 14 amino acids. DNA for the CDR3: TGTGCCAGCAGCTTGACTAGCGCCAACTACGAGCAGTACTTC. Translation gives CASSLTSANYEQYF.

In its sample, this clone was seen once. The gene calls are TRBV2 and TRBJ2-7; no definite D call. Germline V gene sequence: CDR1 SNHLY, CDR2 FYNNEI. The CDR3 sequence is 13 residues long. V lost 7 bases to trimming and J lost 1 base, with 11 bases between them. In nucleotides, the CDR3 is TGTGCCAGCACCCTTTCAGTGTCCTACGAGCAGTACTTC. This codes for CASTLSVSYEQYF.

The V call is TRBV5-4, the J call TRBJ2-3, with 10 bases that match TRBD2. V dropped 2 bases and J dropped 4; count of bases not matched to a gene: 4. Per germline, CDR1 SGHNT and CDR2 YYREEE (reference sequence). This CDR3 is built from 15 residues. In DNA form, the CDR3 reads TGTGCCAGCAGCTTAGTAGCGGGGGGAGCAGATACGCAGTATTTT. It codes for CASSLVAGGADTQYF.

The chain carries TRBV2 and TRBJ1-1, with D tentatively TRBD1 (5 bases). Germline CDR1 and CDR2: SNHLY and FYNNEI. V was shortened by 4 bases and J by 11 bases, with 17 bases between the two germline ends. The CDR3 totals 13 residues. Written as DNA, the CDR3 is TGTGCCAGCAGTGCCGGCAGGGAGGGGATGGCTTTCTTT. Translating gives CASSAGREGMAFF.

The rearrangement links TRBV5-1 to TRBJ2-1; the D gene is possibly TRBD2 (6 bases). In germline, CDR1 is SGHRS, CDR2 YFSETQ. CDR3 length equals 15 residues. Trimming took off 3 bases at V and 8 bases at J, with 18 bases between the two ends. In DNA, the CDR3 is TGCGCCAGCAGCTCAAACAGTGGTCGGGGGTATGAGCAGTTCTTC. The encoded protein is CASSSNSGRGYEQFF.

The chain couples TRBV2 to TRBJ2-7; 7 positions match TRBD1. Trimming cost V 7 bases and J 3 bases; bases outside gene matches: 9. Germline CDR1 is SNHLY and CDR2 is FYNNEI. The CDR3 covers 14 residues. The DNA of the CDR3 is TGTGCCAGCACCCCGGGACAGACCCTCTACGAGCAGTACTTC. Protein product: CASTPGQTLYEQYF.

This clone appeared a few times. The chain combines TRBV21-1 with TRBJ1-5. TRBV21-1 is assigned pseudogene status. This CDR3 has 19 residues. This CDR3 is CASSPLPGGVLWSNQPQHF. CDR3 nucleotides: TGTGCCAGCAGCCCATTACCGGGGGGCGTATTATGGAGCAATCAGCCCCAGCATTTT.

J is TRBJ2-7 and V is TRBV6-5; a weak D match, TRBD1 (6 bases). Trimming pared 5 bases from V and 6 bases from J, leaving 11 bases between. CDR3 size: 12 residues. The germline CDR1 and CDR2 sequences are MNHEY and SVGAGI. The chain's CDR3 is CASSRRGTEQYF. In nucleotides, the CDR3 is TGTGCCAGCAGTCGCAGGGGCACCGAGCAGTACTTC.

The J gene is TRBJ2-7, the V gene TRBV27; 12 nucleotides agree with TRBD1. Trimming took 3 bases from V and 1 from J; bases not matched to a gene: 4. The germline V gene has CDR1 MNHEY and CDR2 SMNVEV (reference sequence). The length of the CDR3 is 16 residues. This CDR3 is CASSLGTGGASYEQYF. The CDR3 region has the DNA TGTGCCAGCAGTTTGGGGACAGGGGGCGCGTCCTACGAGCAGTACTTC.

As DNA, the CDR3 is TGTGCCAGCAGCTCCGAGGGAGCGGCAGATACGCAGTATTTT. It specifies CASSSEGAADTQYF. The chain employs TRBV6-5 and TRBJ2-3, with D possibly TRBD2 on 5 matching bases. Trimming removed 6 bases from V and 4 bases from J, with 14 bases in between. Germline V gene data show CDR1 as MNHEY and CDR2 as SVGAGI. This CDR3 has 14 amino acids.

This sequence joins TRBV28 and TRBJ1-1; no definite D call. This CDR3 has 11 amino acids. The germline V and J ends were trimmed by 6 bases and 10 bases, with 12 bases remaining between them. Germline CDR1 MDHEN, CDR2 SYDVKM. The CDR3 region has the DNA TGTGCCAGCAGCTCAGACTGGAGAGCTTTCTTT. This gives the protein CASSSDWRAFF.

The CDR3 here is CASSLGGLGTGKETQYF. CDR3 nucleotide sequence: TGTGCCAGCAGCTTAGGTGGTTTGGGTACAGGAAAAGAGACCCAGTACTTC. This chain joins TRBV13 and TRBJ2-5; possible D gene TRBD1, 5 bases. The germline V gene has CDR1 PRHDT and CDR2 FYEKMQ (reference sequence). Deletions cut 0 bases from V and 3 bases from J, with 17 bases between. This CDR3 has 17 amino acids.

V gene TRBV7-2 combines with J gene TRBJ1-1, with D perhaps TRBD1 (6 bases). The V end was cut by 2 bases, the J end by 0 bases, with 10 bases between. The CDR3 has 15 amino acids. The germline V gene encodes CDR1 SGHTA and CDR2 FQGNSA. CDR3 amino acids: CASSLTGIVNTEAFF. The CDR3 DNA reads TGTGCCAGCAGCTTAACAGGGATAGTGAACACTGAAGCTTTCTTT.

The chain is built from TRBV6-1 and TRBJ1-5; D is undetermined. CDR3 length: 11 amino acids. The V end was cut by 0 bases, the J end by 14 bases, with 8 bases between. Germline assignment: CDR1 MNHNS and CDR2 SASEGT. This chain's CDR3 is CASSEARVKHF. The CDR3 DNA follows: TGTGCCAGCAGTGAAGCGAGGGTTAAGCATTTT.

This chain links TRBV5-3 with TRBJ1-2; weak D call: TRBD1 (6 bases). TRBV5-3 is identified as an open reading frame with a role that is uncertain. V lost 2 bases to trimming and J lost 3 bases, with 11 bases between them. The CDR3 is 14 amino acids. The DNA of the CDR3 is TGTGCCAGAAGCTTCAGGGGTAGGGACTATGGCTACACCTTC. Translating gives CARSFRGRDYGYTF.

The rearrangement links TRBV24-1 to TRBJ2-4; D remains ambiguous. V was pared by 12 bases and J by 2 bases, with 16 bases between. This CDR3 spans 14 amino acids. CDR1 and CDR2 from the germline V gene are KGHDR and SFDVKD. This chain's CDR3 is CAPILLGTKNIQYF. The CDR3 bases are TGTGCCCCTATTCTGTTGGGCACCAAAAACATTCAGTACTTC.

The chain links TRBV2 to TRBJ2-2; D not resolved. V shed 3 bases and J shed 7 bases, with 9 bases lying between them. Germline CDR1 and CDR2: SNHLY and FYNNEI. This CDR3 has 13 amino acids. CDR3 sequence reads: CASSESRLGELFF. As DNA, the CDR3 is TGTGCCAGCAGTGAGTCACGACTCGGGGAGCTGTTTTTT. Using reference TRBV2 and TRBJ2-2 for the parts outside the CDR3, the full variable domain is EPEVTQTPSHQVTQMGQEVILRCVPISNHLYFYWYRQILGQKVEFLVSFYNNEISEKSEIFDDQFSVERPDGSNFTLKIRSTKLEDSAMYFCASSESRLGELFFGEGSRLTVL.

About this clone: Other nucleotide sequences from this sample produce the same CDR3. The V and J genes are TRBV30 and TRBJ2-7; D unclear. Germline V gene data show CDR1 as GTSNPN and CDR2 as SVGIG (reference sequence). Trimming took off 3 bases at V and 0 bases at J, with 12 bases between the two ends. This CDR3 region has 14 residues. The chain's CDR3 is CAWRSGQNSYEQYF. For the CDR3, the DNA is TGTGCCTGGAGAAGTGGCCAGAACTCCTACGAGCAGTACTTC.

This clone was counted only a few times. In DNA form, the CDR3 reads TGCGCCAGCAGCCAATCCTTCCGACAACAGGCCTATGGCTACACCTTC. Translating it yields CASSQSFRQQAYGYTF. V gene TRBV4-3 combines with J gene TRBJ1-2; maybe TRBD1 (5 bases). Trimming stripped 2 bases from V and 4 bases from J, with 17 bases between. Germline CDR1 reads LGHNA; CDR2 reads YSLEER. The CDR3 is 16 amino acids.

The CDR3: CASSPSAGGYEQYF. Written as DNA, the CDR3 is TGTGCCAGCAGTCCATCAGCGGGGGGTTACGAGCAGTACTTC. The chain combines TRBV27 with TRBJ2-7; TRBD2 matches 9 bases. The CDR3 is made up of 14 amino acids. V lost 5 bases to trimming and J lost 4 bases; unmatched junction nucleotides: 6. Germline V gene sequence: CDR1 MNHEY, CDR2 SMNVEV (reference sequence).

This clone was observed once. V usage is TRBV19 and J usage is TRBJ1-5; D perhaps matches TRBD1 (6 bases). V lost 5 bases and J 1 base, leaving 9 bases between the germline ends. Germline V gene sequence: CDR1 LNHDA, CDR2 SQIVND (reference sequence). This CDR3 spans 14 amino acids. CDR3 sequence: CASSLQGSNQPQHF. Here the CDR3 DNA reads TGTGCCAGTAGTCTACAGGGAAGCAATCAGCCCCAGCATTTT.

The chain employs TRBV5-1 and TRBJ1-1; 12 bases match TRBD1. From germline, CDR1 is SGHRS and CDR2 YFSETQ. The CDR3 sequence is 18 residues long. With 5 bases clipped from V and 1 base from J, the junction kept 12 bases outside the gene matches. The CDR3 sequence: CASRQSPGTGGRNTEAFF. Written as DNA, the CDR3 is TGCGCCAGCAGACAGAGTCCCGGGACAGGGGGCCGGAACACTGAAGCTTTCTTT.

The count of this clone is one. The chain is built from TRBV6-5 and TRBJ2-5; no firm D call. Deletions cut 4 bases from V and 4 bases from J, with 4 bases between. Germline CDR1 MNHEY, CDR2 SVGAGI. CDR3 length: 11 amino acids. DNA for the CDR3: TGTGCCAGCAGTTCCGGAGAGACCCAGTACTTC. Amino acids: CASSSGETQYF.

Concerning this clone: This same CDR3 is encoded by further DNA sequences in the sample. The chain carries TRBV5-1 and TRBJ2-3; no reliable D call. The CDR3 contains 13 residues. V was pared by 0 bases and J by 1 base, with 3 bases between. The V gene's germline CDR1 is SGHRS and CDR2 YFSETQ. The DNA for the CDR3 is TGCGCCAGCAGCTTGGCCGGCACAGATACGCAGTATTTT. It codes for CASSLAGTDTQYF.